One sample yielded the 15 T cell receptor beta chains listed below, sequenced in a study of cytomegalovirus exposure and HLA in healthy donors. Assay: immunoSEQ multiplex PCR; the TCRdb copy retains only in-frame clones and omits some. The sample holds a few hundred thousand clones; about nine tenths are singletons and the top ten take around 3.1%. Sequences were obtained from PBMCs. All receptors derive from a young woman in good health and CMV-seronegative.

The chain is built from TRBV21-1 and TRBJ2-3; the table assigns TRBD2, which was not confirmed against the DNA. TRBV21-1 is assigned pseudogene status. The CDR3 has 14 amino acids. For the CDR3, the DNA is TGTGCCAGCAGCAAAGAAGCACCTACAGATACGCAGTATTTT. Its translation is CASSKEAPTDTQYF.

The chain links TRBV29-1 to TRBJ2-1, with D possibly being TRBD2 (6 bases). This CDR3 spans 17 amino acids. Germline V gives CDR1 SQVTM, CDR2 ANQGSEA. V lost 0 bases and J 0 bases, leaving 15 bases between the germline ends. For the CDR3, the DNA is TGCAGCGTTGAAGAAGGCCCCCTCGGGGGCTCCTACAATGAGCAGTTCTTC. Encoded protein: CSVEEGPLGGSYNEQFF.

This chain connects TRBV6-1 to TRBJ1-5; perhaps TRBD1 as D (6 bases). CDR1 MNHNS and CDR2 SASEGT come from the germline V gene. The CDR3 is 15 amino acids. V lost 3 bases and J 2 bases, leaving 11 bases between the germline ends. The CDR3, as DNA: TGTGCCAGCAGTGAGCAACAGGGTGGCAATCAGCCCCAGCATTTT. Amino acid sequence: CASSEQQGGNQPQHF.

The rearrangement links TRBV28 to TRBJ2-7, with D perhaps matching TRBD1 or TRBD2 (5 bases each). CDR3 length equals 15 residues. Germline V lookup: CDR1 MDHEN, CDR2 SYDVKM. The ends were cut back, 3 bases at V and 4 bases at J, with 16 bases in the middle. The CDR3 loop is CASSFRASRSYEQYF. The DNA for the CDR3 is TGTGCCAGCAGTTTCAGGGCTAGCAGGTCTTACGAGCAGTACTTC.

The chain uses TRBV5-1 and TRBJ2-7; D is unclear. The CDR3 length is 12 residues. V lost 4 bases to trimming and J lost 4 bases, with 9 bases between them. CDR1 and CDR2 from the germline V gene are SGHRS and YFSETQ. The CDR3 loop reads CASSRDWYEQYF. As DNA, the CDR3 is TGCGCCAGCAGCCGCGACTGGTACGAGCAGTACTTC. Supplemented by reference TRBV5-1 and TRBJ2-7, the full variable domain reads KAGVTQTPRYLIKTRGQQVTLSCSPISGHRSVSWYQQTPGQGLQFLFEYFSETQRNKGNFPGRFSGRQFSNSRSEMNVSTLELGDSALYLCASSRDWYEQYFGPGTRLTVT.

This sequence joins TRBV4-1 and TRBJ2-1, with no clear D. This CDR3 spans 17 amino acids. The V gene's germline CDR1 is MGHRA and CDR2 YSYEKL. V gave up 0 bases and J gave up 0 bases, with 12 bases separating them. CDR3 in DNA: TGCGCCAGCAGCCAAGAGAAAGTGGACCACTCCTACAATGAGCAGTTCTTC. Amino acids: CASSQEKVDHSYNEQFF.

The rearrangement links TRBV7-3 to TRBJ2-3; TRBD2 might be the D (5 bases). The CDR3 runs to 12 residues. Deletions cut 5 bases from V and 6 bases from J, with 9 bases between. The germline CDR1 and CDR2 sequences are SGHTA and FQGTGA. CDR3 in amino acids: CASSDIADTQYF. The CDR3 coding sequence is TGTGCCAGCAGCGATATAGCGGATACGCAGTATTTT.

V is TRBV7-9 and J is TRBJ2-4, with D perhaps TRBD2 (6 bases). V was pared by 5 bases and J by 8 bases, with 10 bases between. Looked up from germline, CDR1 is SEHNR and CDR2 is FQNEAQ (reference sequence). The CDR3 consists of 12 residues. The CDR3 bases are TGTGCCAGCAGCCCCTGGGGGGACATTCAGTACTTC. Translating it yields CASSPWGDIQYF.

This clone showed up just a few times. The chain joins TRBV10-3 to TRBJ2-5, with D tentatively TRBD2 (6 bases). This CDR3 has 15 amino acids. V dropped 2 bases and J dropped 3 bases, with 13 bases sitting between them. CDR1 is ENHRY and CDR2 is SYGVKD in the germline V gene. The CDR3 bases are TGTGCCATCAGTGAGGGGAGTGGAGGGAAAGAGACCCAGTACTTC. Residues: CAISEGSGGKETQYF.

The CDR3 loop reads CASSLLYNEQFF. As DNA, the CDR3 is TGTGCCAGCAGCTTACTGTACAATGAGCAGTTCTTC. The J gene is TRBJ2-1, the V gene TRBV13; D unresolved. Germline loops: CDR1 PRHDT, CDR2 FYEKMQ (reference sequence). The V end lost 2 bases, the J end lost 4 bases, and 3 bases lay between the germline ends. The CDR3 runs 12 residues.

The chain has TRBV15 and TRBJ2-1; D not certain. The V end lost 6 bases, the J end lost 2 bases, and 17 bases lay between the germline ends. In germline, CDR1 is LNHNV, CDR2 YYDKDF (reference sequence). The CDR3 contains 16 residues. CDR3 sequence: CATRDSKPTTYNEQFF. The CDR3, as DNA: TGTGCCACCAGGGATAGCAAACCCACCACCTACAATGAGCAGTTCTTC.

The CDR3 bases are TGTGCCAGCAGTTTCGGGGTAGCGGGAGGGAACACCGGGGAGCTGTTTTTT. Amino acid sequence: CASSFGVAGGNTGELFF. V gene TRBV27 combines with J gene TRBJ2-2; 10 nucleotides align to TRBD2. The CDR3 totals 17 residues. CDR1 MNHEY and CDR2 SMNVEV come from the germline V gene (reference sequence). The V and J ends lost 3 bases and 1 base, in that order; junction bases with no gene match: 5.

The rearrangement links TRBV9 to TRBJ2-7; 8 nucleotides align to TRBD1. After removal of 3 bases from V and 4 bases from J, the junction contained 9 bases not matched to a gene. The germline V gene encodes CDR1 SGDLS and CDR2 YYNGEE. This CDR3 comprises 15 residues. The CDR3 loop reads CASSAADRDGYEQYF. The CDR3 DNA reads TGTGCCAGCAGCGCAGCGGACAGGGACGGTTACGAGCAGTACTTC.

The chain links TRBV9 to TRBJ2-2, with 7 bases matching TRBD2. V lost 2 bases and J lost 1; bases outside the gene matches: 8. Germline values: CDR1 SGDLS, CDR2 YYNGEE. CDR3 length equals 17 residues. CDR3 loop: CASSVPSGARNTGELFF. In nucleotides, the CDR3 is TGTGCCAGCAGCGTGCCTAGCGGCGCTAGGAACACCGGGGAGCTGTTTTTT.

The V gene is TRBV18, the J gene TRBJ2-1; the match to TRBD2 covers 12 bases. The CDR3 is made up of 15 amino acids. V trimming: 6 bases; J trimming: 5 bases; junction bases outside the gene matches: 5. CDR1 is KGHSH and CDR2 is LQKENI in the germline V gene. The CDR3 reads CASSGLAGGDNEQFF. CDR3 nucleotides: TGTGCCAGCTCGGGTCTAGCGGGAGGGGACAATGAGCAGTTCTTC.